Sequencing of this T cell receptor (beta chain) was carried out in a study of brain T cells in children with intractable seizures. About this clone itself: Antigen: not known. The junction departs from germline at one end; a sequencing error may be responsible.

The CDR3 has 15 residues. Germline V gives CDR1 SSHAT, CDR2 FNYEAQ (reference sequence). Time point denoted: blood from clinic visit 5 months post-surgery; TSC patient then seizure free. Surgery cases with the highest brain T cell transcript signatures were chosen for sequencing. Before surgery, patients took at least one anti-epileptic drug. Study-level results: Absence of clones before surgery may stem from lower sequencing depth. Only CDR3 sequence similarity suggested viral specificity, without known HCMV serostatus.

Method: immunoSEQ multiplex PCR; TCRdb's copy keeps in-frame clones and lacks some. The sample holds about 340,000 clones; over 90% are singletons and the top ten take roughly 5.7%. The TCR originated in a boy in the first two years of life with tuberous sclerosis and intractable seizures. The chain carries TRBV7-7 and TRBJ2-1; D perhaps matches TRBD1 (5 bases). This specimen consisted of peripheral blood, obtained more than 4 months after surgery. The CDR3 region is CASSLLPSPRDEQFF. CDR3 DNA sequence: TGTGCTAGCAGCTTACTGCCTAGTCCCAGGGATGAGCAGTTCTTC.